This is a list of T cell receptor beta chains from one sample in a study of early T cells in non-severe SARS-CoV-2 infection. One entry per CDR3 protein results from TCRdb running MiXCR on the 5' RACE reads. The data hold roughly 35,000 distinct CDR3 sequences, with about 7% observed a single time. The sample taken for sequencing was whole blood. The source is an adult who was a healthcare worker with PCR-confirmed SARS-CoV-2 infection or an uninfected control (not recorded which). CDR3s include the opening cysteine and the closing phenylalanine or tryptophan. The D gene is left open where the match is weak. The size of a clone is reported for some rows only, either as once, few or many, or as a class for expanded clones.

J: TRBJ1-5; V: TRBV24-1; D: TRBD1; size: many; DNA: TGTGCCACCAGTGACCGACAGGGATTGAATCAGCCCCAGCATTTT; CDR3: CATSDRQGLNQPQHF
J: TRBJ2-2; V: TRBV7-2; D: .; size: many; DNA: TGTGCCAGCAGCACAGACAGGAACACCGGGGAGCTGTTTTTT; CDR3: CASSTDRNTGELFF
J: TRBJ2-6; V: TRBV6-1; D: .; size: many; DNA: TGTGCCAGCAGTGAAGACGGATCTGGGGCCAACGTCCTGACTTTC; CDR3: CASSEDGSGANVLTF
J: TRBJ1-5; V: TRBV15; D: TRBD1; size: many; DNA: TGTGCCACCAGCAGGGAGGGACAGCTTCAGCCCCAGCATTTT; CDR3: CATSREGQLQPQHF
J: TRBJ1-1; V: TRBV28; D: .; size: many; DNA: TGTGCCAGCAGTTTACCGGGATGGACTGAAGCTTTCTTT; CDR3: CASSLPGWTEAFF
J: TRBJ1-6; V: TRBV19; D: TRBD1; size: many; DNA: TGTGCCACGAGGGACAGGGGGCGTTCACCCCTCCACTTT; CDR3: CATRDRGRSPLHF
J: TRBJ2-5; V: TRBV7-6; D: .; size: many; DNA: TGTGCCAGCAGCTCAGAGGTGCAGGAGGTCTTC; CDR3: CASSSEVQEVF
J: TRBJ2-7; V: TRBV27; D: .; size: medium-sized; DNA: TGTGCCAGCACCCCTAGCTCCTACGAGCAGTACTTC; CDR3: CASTPSSYEQYF
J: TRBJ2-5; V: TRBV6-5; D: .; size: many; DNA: TGTGCCAGCAGTACGGGACTCGGAGAAGAGACCCAGTACTTC; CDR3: CASSTGLGEETQYF
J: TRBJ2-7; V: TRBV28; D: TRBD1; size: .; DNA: TGTGCCAGCATCGCCGGGACAGGATTCTACGAGCAGTACTTC; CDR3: CASIAGTGFYEQYF
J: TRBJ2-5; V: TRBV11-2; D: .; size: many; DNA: TGTGCCAGCGCCCCACGGGCAGGTCAAGAGACCCAGTACTTC; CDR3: CASAPRAGQETQYF
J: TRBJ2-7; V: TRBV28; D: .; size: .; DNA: TGTGCCAGCAGTTCCGGGGCGAGCTCCTACGAGCAGTACTTC; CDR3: CASSSGASSYEQYF
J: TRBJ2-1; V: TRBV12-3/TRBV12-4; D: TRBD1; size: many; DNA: TGTGCCAGCACCGTGACAGGGGGCTCCTACAATGAGCAGTTCTTC; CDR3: CASTVTGGSYNEQFF
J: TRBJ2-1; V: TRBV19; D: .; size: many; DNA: TGTGCCAGTAGTAGTCTAGAGGGTGTCAATGAGCAGTTCTTC; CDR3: CASSSLEGVNEQFF
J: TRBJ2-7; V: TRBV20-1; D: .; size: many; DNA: TGCAGTGCTAGCTTAGGACAGCCCTACGAGCAGTACTTC; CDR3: CSASLGQPYEQYF
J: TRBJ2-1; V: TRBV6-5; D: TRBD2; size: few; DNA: TGTGCCAGCACCCAACTAGCGGGAGGATACAATGAGCAGTTCTTC; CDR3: CASTQLAGGYNEQFF
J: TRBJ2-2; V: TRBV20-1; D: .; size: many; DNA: TGCAGTGTTACCAATCCTGGGGGAGCGAACACCGGGGAGCTGTTTTTT; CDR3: CSVTNPGGANTGELFF
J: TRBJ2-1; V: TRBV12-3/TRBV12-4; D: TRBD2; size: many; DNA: TGTGCCAGCAGTTCTCCAGCGGGAGGGCCCATCAATGAGCAGTTCTTC; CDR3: CASSSPAGGPINEQFF
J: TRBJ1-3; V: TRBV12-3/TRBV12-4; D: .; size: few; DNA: TGTGCCAGCAGACCAACAGGAGCCTCTGGAAACACCATATATTTT; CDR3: CASRPTGASGNTIYF
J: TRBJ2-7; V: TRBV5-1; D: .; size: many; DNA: TGCGCCAGCAGCTTGGGAGGACCTCCCCACGAGCAGTACTTC; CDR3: CASSLGGPPHEQYF
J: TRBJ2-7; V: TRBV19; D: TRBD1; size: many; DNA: TGTGCCAGCGGGAGACAGGGGAGCGAGCAGTACTTC; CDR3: CASGRQGSEQYF
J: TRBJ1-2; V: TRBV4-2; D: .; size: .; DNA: TGTGCCAGCAGCCAAGAAACGCGGTATGGCTACACCTTC; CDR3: CASSQETRYGYTF